The 11 T cell receptor beta chains reported below all come from one sample, sequenced in a study of blood T cell repertoires in COVID-19 (dated by TCRdb to 2018 to 2020). Receptor libraries were prepared by the immunoSEQ multiplex PCR assay. Drawn from immuneACCESS, this table holds only the in-frame rearrangements with V and J called that TCRdb kept. Clones are partly lost; checked studies trace under half to an unresolved V gene and leave the rest unexplained. The sample table holds about 52,000 clones, of which under 85% were seen once. The ten largest make up around 7.5% of the sample. The sequenced material came from peripheral blood. The origin of the receptors is a man aged 65-85 years with active COVID-19.

This chain joins TRBV27 and TRBJ1-1; 8 positions match TRBD1. This CDR3 is 14 amino acids long. The V segment lost 6 bases and the J segment 1 base; nucleotides outside the gene matches: 4. Per the germline V gene, CDR1 is MNHEY and CDR2 is SMNVEV (reference sequence). The CDR3 protein is CASSLGQANTEAFF. The DNA of the CDR3 is TGTGCCAGCAGCTTGGGACAGGCGAACACTGAAGCTTTCTTT.

CDR3 in amino acids: CAWSVSPGVPRIEQFF. CDR3 sequence (DNA): TGTGCCTGGAGTGTGAGTCCGGGGGTCCCCCGCATTGAGCAGTTCTTC. The rearrangement joins TRBV30 to TRBJ2-1; a possible D gene is TRBD2 (6 bases). V dropped 0 bases and J dropped 9 bases, with 21 bases sitting between them. Germline loops: CDR1 GTSNPN, CDR2 SVGIG (reference sequence). This CDR3 region has 16 residues.

This clone was detected ten times or more. The gene calls are TRBV4-1 and TRBJ1-6; 8 bases are shared with TRBD1. V lost 5 bases, J lost 5 bases, and 5 bases stayed unmatched. Per the germline V gene, CDR1 is MGHRA and CDR2 is YSYEKL. The CDR3 is 15 residues long. The CDR3 loop reads CASSYQTGDNSPLHF. The CDR3 DNA sequence: TGCGCCAGCAGCTACCAGACAGGGGATAATTCACCCCTCCACTTT.

The chain is built from TRBV3-1 (or the pseudogene TRBV3-2) and TRBJ2-5; tentatively, D is TRBD1 (6 bases). Germline lookup yields CDR1 LGHDT and CDR2 YNNKEL (reference sequence). V was cut by 5 bases and J by 8 bases, with 21 bases left in between. The CDR3 is 15 residues long. Here the CDR3 DNA reads TGTGCCAGCAGCAAAGGACAGTCAAACCAAGGTACCCAGTACTTC. Amino acids: CASSKGQSNQGTQYF.

This CDR3 reads CASSLGGTGQGVETQYF. The CDR3 bases are TGTGCCAGCAGTCTAGGGGGGACGGGACAGGGTGTCGAGACCCAGTACTTC. The genes are TRBV28 and TRBJ2-5; 9 positions agree with TRBD1. The ends lost 5 bases at V and 5 bases at J; junction bases unmatched: 15. The CDR3 is made up of 17 amino acids. The V gene's germline CDR1 is MDHEN and CDR2 SYDVKM.

The chain recombines TRBV11-3 with TRBJ2-4; D gene uncertain. The CDR3 runs to 12 residues. V was cut by 4 bases and J by 11 bases, with 12 bases left in between. Germline lookup yields CDR1 SGHNT and CDR2 YENEEA. The chain's CDR3 is CASSWARWVQYF. The CDR3 DNA is TGTGCCAGCAGCTGGGCCCGATGGGTTCAGTACTTC. Supplemented by reference TRBV11-3 and TRBJ2-4, the full variable domain reads EAGVVQSPRYKIIEKKQPVAFWCNPISGHNTLYWYLQNLGQGPELLIRYENEEAVDDSQLPKDRFSAERLKGVDSTLKIQPAELGDSAVYLCASSWARWVQYFGAGTRLSVL.

The J gene is TRBJ1-4, the V gene TRBV27, with 7 bases aligning to TRBD1. The CDR3 consists of 15 residues. The germline CDR1 and CDR2 sequences are MNHEY and SMNVEV (reference sequence). J lost 8 bases, V lost 4 bases, and 10 bases had no gene match. The CDR3: CASSSLDRVREKLFF. Here the CDR3 DNA reads TGTGCCAGCAGTTCCCTTGACAGGGTTAGAGAAAAACTGTTTTTT.

V and J are TRBV18 and TRBJ2-7; no clear D. Germline CDR1 reads KGHSH; CDR2 reads LQKENI. Trimming took off 2 bases at V and 6 bases at J, with 8 bases between the two ends. The length of the CDR3 is 12 residues. The CDR3 region has the DNA TGTGCCAGCTCACCAGGTACGGGCGAGCAGTACTTC. Amino acids: CASSPGTGEQYF.

This clone came up once. This chain links TRBV24-1 with TRBJ2-2; TRBD2 aligns across 15 bases. V lost 4 bases to trimming and J lost 4 bases; unmatched junction nucleotides: 12. Per the germline V gene, CDR1 is KGHDR and CDR2 is SFDVKD. The length of the CDR3 is 20 residues. The CDR3 DNA follows: TGTGCCACCAGTGACCCTAGGACTAGCGGGGGGGCCTTGGGCACCGGGGAGCTGTTTTTT. Its protein is CATSDPRTSGGALGTGELFF.

The chain combines TRBV4-3 with TRBJ2-1, with 8 bases matching TRBD2. Germline lookup yields CDR1 LGHNA and CDR2 YSLEER. CDR3 length: 13 residues. The V segment lost 4 bases and the J segment 12 bases; nucleotides outside the gene matches: 8. This CDR3 is CASSPSAGGVQFF. The CDR3 DNA is TGCGCCAGCAGCCCGTCTGCCGGGGGGGTGCAGTTCTTC.

V gene TRBV5-5 combines with J gene TRBJ1-2, with D perhaps TRBD1 (5 bases). This CDR3 has 16 amino acids. Per the germline V gene, CDR1 is SGHKS and CDR2 is YYEKEE (reference sequence). Trimming took off 1 base at V and 0 bases at J, with 13 bases between the two ends. The DNA of the CDR3 is TGTGCCAGCAGCTTGTATCCCACAGGAGCTAACTATGGCTACACCTTC. Protein: CASSLYPTGANYGYTF.